One sample yielded the 17 T cell receptor beta chains listed below, sequenced in a study of blood T cell repertoires in COVID-19. Using immunoSEQ multiplex PCR, the repertoire was profiled, and TCRdb retains in-frame clones only, with some absent. The sample has 250,000 to 350,000 clones; over 75% are singletons. The specimen was peripheral blood. These receptors were obtained from a human donor with COVID-19, enrolled during active disease. The donor label of this sample is uncertain.

This chain joins TRBV18 and TRBJ1-5, with TRBD1 matching 10 bases. This CDR3 is 15 amino acids long. V shed 2 bases and J 6 bases; nucleotides not matched to a gene: 4. Germline assignment: CDR1 KGHSH and CDR2 LQKENI. CDR3 sequence (DNA): TGTGCCAGCTCACCAGGACAGGGGGTAGGTCAGCCCCAGCATTTT. Translating gives CASSPGQGVGQPQHF.

This rearrangement joins TRBV9 to TRBJ2-2, with 8 positions matching TRBD2. Losses at the gene ends were 3 bases for V and 4 bases for J; bases not matched to a gene: 8. CDR3 length equals 16 residues. Germline lookup yields CDR1 SGDLS and CDR2 YYNGEE. The CDR3 DNA sequence: TGTGCCAGCAGCGCGGGAAGCGGGAGCGGCACCGGGGAGCTGTTTTTT. Residues: CASSAGSGSGTGELFF.

The CDR3, as DNA: TGTGCCAGCAGTGACGGCGGGGCCCCGTTCGCGAACACCGGGGAGCTGTTTTTT. It yields the protein CASSDGGAPFANTGELFF. V and J are TRBV6-4 and TRBJ2-2, with a possible D match to TRBD2 (6 bases). V lost 2 bases and J 0 bases, leaving 16 bases between the germline ends. The CDR3 totals 18 residues. Germline V gene sequence: CDR1 MRHNA, CDR2 SNTAGT.

This rearrangement joins TRBV5-4 to TRBJ1-6, with 7 bases lining up with TRBD1. The V segment lost 1 base and the J segment 5 bases; nucleotides outside the gene matches: 3. The CDR3 contains 15 residues. Germline V gives CDR1 SGHNT, CDR2 YYREEE (reference sequence). In DNA, the CDR3 is TGTGCCAGCAGCTTGAGGGGGCAGAATAATTCACCCCTCCACTTT. It is translated as CASSLRGQNNSPLHF. The full variable domain, completed using reference TRBV5-4 and TRBJ1-6, is ETGVTQSPTHLIKTRGQQVTLRCSSQSGHNTVSWYQQALGQGPQFIFQYYREEENGRGNFPPRFSGLQFPNYSSELNVNALELDDSALYLCASSLRGQNNSPLHFGNGTRLTVT.

The V gene is TRBV5-1, the J gene TRBJ1-3, with TRBD1 matching 7 bases. The CDR3 runs 15 residues. In germline, CDR1 is SGHRS, CDR2 YFSETQ. J gave up 0 bases and V 4 bases, and 4 bases lay outside the gene matches. The chain's CDR3 is CASSMQGVSGNTIYF. In DNA form, the CDR3 reads TGCGCCAGCAGCATGCAGGGGGTCTCTGGAAACACCATATATTTT.

CDR3 region: CASSIRTPGDGNTIYF. CDR3 DNA: TGTGCCAGTAGTATCCGGACGCCGGGAGATGGAAACACCATATATTTT. The chain links TRBV19 to TRBJ1-3; no reliable D call. CDR3 length: 16 amino acids. V dropped 3 bases and J dropped 3 bases, with 15 bases sitting between them. CDR1 LNHDA and CDR2 SQIVND come from the germline V gene (reference sequence).

The chain has TRBV7-9 and TRBJ1-2, with a tentative D call TRBD1 (6 bases). Trimming took 2 bases from V and 0 from J, leaving 10 bases between them. Germline CDR1 is SEHNR and CDR2 is FQNEAQ (reference sequence). This CDR3 comprises 15 residues. The CDR3 protein is CASSLLPGANYGYTF. CDR3 bases: TGTGCCAGCAGCTTACTCCCAGGGGCTAACTATGGCTACACCTTC.

V usage is TRBV12-5 and J usage is TRBJ1-6; D ambiguous. V was trimmed by 6 bases and J by 15 bases, leaving 18 bases between them. Germline V gene lookup returns CDR1 LGHNT and CDR2 FRNRAP. There are 13 residues in the CDR3. The DNA of the CDR3 is TGTGCTAGTGGAACAGCCGACGGCCGGGGCCTCCACTTT. Translation gives CASGTADGRGLHF. Full variable domain (outside the CDR3, taken from reference TRBV12-5 and TRBJ1-6): DARVTQTPRHKVTEMGQEVTMRCQPILGHNTVFWYRQTMMQGLELLAYFRNRAPLDDSGMPKDRFSAEMPDATLATLKIQPSEPRDSAVYFCASGTADGRGLHFGNGTRLTVT.

The chain couples TRBV7-9 to TRBJ2-3; no clear D. The V gene lost 5 bases and the J gene lost 4 bases, with 13 bases spanning the gap. CDR1 and CDR2 (germline): SEHNR, FQNEAQ (reference sequence). There are 14 residues in the CDR3. The CDR3 sequence: CASSQDSYSDTQYF. In DNA, the CDR3 is TGTGCCAGCAGCCAAGACTCTTATTCAGATACGCAGTATTTT.

The rearrangement joins TRBV29-1 to TRBJ2-1; the D gene is possibly TRBD1 (6 bases). The CDR3 has 13 residues. Trimming shortened V by 3 bases and J by 9 bases, and 15 bases separated the two germline ends. The V gene's germline CDR1 is SQVTM and CDR2 ANQGSEA. CDR3 in amino acids: CSVDVQGTGEQFF. The CDR3 coding sequence is TGCAGCGTTGACGTGCAGGGGACGGGTGAGCAGTTCTTC.

This clone was picked up a small number of times. As DNA, the CDR3 is TGTGCCAGTAGCACCCGGACAGGACTGAAGGCTGAAGCTTTCTTT. This translates into CASSTRTGLKAEAFF. V and J are TRBV19 and TRBJ1-1; 7 bases map to TRBD1. The ends lost 6 bases at V and 6 bases at J; junction bases unmatched: 13. This CDR3 contains 15 residues. Germline V gives CDR1 LNHDA, CDR2 SQIVND (reference sequence).

The genes are TRBV4-3 and TRBJ2-2; 8 bases map to TRBD2. V lost 0 bases to trimming and J lost 3 bases; unmatched junction nucleotides: 9. CDR3 size: 18 residues. Germline-derived CDR1 and CDR2 are LGHNA and YSLEER. CDR3 nucleotide sequence: TGCGCCAGCAGCCAAGATTGGAAGCGGGAGACGGACACCGGGGAGCTGTTTTTT. Protein: CASSQDWKRETDTGELFF.

This chain uses TRBV6-1 with TRBJ1-2; weak D call: TRBD1 (5 bases). Trimming left V 2 bases short and J 7 bases short, with 14 bases between. Germline CDR1 is MNHNS and CDR2 is SASEGT. The CDR3 length is 14 residues. CDR3 sequence (DNA): TGTGCCAGCAGTGAAACTGGGCAGGGCAGTGGCTACACCTTC. Protein: CASSETGQGSGYTF.

The chain is built from TRBV3-1 (or the pseudogene TRBV3-2) and TRBJ1-4, with 8 bases fitting TRBD1. The CDR3 contains 15 residues. Unmatched junction bases numbered 6, after V lost 6 bases and J lost 3 bases. The V gene's germline CDR1 is LGHDT and CDR2 YNNKEL (reference sequence). This chain's CDR3 is CASRDRDTANEKLFF. The CDR3 DNA is TGTGCCAGCAGGGACAGGGATACGGCTAATGAAAAACTGTTTTTT.

V and J are TRBV29-1 and TRBJ1-1; 10 nucleotides match TRBD1. The CDR3 has 14 amino acids. Germline loops: CDR1 SQVTM, CDR2 ANQGSEA. Unmatched junction bases numbered 8, after V lost 6 bases and J lost 4 bases. The CDR3 protein is CSVETTGGVTEAFF. CDR3 bases: TGCAGCGTGGAAACGACAGGGGGCGTCACTGAAGCTTTCTTT. Together with reference TRBV29-1 and TRBJ1-1, the CDR3 gives the full variable domain: SAVISQKPSRDICQRGTSLTIQCQVDSQVTMMFWYRQQPGQSLTLIATANQGSEATYESGFVIDKFPISRPNLTFSTLTVSNMSPEDSSIYLCSVETTGGVTEAFFGQGTRLTVV.

This chain joins TRBV19 and TRBJ1-4; D gene ambiguous. Germline lookup yields CDR1 LNHDA and CDR2 SQIVND (reference sequence). This CDR3 comprises 14 residues. V lost 3 bases, J lost 3 bases, and 8 bases lay in between. CDR3 sequence (DNA): TGTGCCAGTAGTATTAGAACAGCTAATGAAAAACTGTTTTTT. Translating it yields CASSIRTANEKLFF.

V usage is TRBV24-1 and J usage is TRBJ1-2, with D possibly being TRBD1 (5 bases). The CDR3 has 15 residues. The germline V gene has CDR1 KGHDR and CDR2 SFDVKD. Trimming took off 4 bases at V and 2 bases at J, with 13 bases between the two ends. DNA for the CDR3: TGTGCCACCAGTGACCAGACAAAGGGGAACTATGGCTACACCTTC. Residues: CATSDQTKGNYGYTF.